The 27 T cell receptor beta chains listed next were all sequenced from one sample in a study of T cell responses to AZD1222 COVID-19 vaccine. TCRdb's copy holds only in-frame clones and misses some; the assay was immunoSEQ multiplex PCR. Seen here are around 78,000 clones, roughly 87% observed once, and the top ten hold 24%. This specimen consisted of peripheral blood, obtained on day 0 of AZD1222 vaccination. These receptors were obtained from an adult in good health.

The chain couples TRBV24-1 to TRBJ2-1, with 7 bases aligning to TRBD1. The junction had 5 bases not matched to a gene; V was cut back by 4 bases and J by 0 bases. There are 16 residues in the CDR3. CDR1 KGHDR and CDR2 SFDVKD come from the germline V gene. CDR3 nucleotides: TGTGCCACCAGTGACATGGACAGGAGCTCCTACAATGAGCAGTTCTTC. Residues: CATSDMDRSSYNEQFF.

The genes are TRBV4-1 and TRBJ2-5; weak D call: TRBD1 (5 bases). V lost 5 bases and J lost 0, with 16 bases in between. Germline loops: CDR1 MGHRA, CDR2 YSYEKL. The CDR3 has 16 amino acids. CDR3 in DNA: TGCGCCAGCAGCTACCAGGGTATTTTAGACCAAGAGACCCAGTACTTC. Its protein product is CASSYQGILDQETQYF.

The CDR3 sequence is CATLRGGEGTEAFF. In DNA form, the CDR3 reads TGTGCCACTCTAAGGGGTGGGGAGGGCACTGAAGCTTTCTTT. The V call is TRBV10-3, the J call TRBJ1-1; tentatively, D is TRBD1 (5 bases). CDR3 length equals 14 residues. Looked up from germline, CDR1 is ENHRY and CDR2 is SYGVKD. The V end lost 10 bases, the J end lost 4 bases, and 19 bases lay between the germline ends.

The chain joins TRBV12-3 or TRBV12-4 to TRBJ1-2; no clear D gene. The CDR3 has 13 residues. With 7 bases removed from V and 4 bases from J, the gap between germline ends came to 13 bases. The CDR3 DNA follows: TGTGCCAGCACGGCCTTCTTTGGCTATGGCTACACCTTC. It translates to CASTAFFGYGYTF.

In its sample, this clone was seen once. The V and J genes are TRBV19 and TRBJ2-7; D possibly uses TRBD1 or TRBD2 (6 bases each). Trimming shortened V by 3 bases and J by 6 bases, and 18 bases separated the two germline ends. Germline CDR1 LNHDA, CDR2 SQIVND (reference sequence). The CDR3 runs 15 residues. This CDR3 is CASSIGARGGGEQYF. The CDR3 region has the DNA TGTGCCAGTAGTATTGGAGCCAGGGGAGGTGGCGAGCAGTACTTC.

This chain connects TRBV19 to TRBJ2-7; D may be TRBD2 (5 bases). The V and J ends lost 6 bases and 0 bases respectively, with 9 bases between them. This CDR3 is built from 13 residues. CDR1 LNHDA and CDR2 SQIVND come from the germline V gene (reference sequence). CDR3 nucleotide sequence: TGTGCCAGTAGGGACTCCTACTCCTACGAGCAGTACTTC. This encodes CASRDSYSYEQYF.

This chain uses TRBV5-1 with TRBJ1-6; perhaps TRBD1 as D (5 bases). Trimming took off 1 base at V and 0 bases at J, with 23 bases between the two ends. The germline V gene encodes CDR1 SGHRS and CDR2 YFSETQ. CDR3 length equals 21 residues. The CDR3 reads CASSLRGPNMGLSSYNSPLHF. The CDR3 bases are TGCGCCAGCAGCTTGCGTGGACCGAACATGGGGCTTAGCTCCTATAATTCACCCCTCCACTTT.

The rearrangement joins TRBV7-2 to TRBJ2-7; TRBD2 aligns across 8 bases. This CDR3 is built from 14 residues. V shed 7 bases and J 3 bases; nucleotides not matched to a gene: 8. Per germline, CDR1 SGHTA and CDR2 FQGNSA. CDR3 DNA sequence: TGTGCCAGCACCCCGGCCGGGACTAGCTACGAGCAGTACTTC. This gives the protein CASTPAGTSYEQYF.

J is TRBJ1-6 and V is TRBV4-1; 7 nucleotides align to TRBD1. CDR1 MGHRA and CDR2 YSYEKL come from the germline V gene. The CDR3 is 15 amino acids. With V trimmed by 0 bases and J by 9 bases, 5 bases remained unmatched. The CDR3 here is CASSQEDRVFSPLHF. The DNA of the CDR3 is TGCGCCAGCAGCCAAGAAGACAGGGTGTTTTCACCCCTCCACTTT.

The chain combines TRBV7-9 with TRBJ2-3; D unclear. Looked up from germline, CDR1 is SEHNR and CDR2 is FQNEAQ (reference sequence). The V end was cut by 1 base, the J end by 1 base, with 6 bases between. This CDR3 comprises 14 residues. The CDR3: CASSLVSRTDTQYF. The CDR3 DNA follows: TGTGCCAGCAGCTTAGTCTCCCGCACAGATACGCAGTATTTT. Filled out from reference TRBV7-9 and TRBJ2-3, the complete variable domain reads DTGVSQNPRHKITKRGQNVTFRCDPISEHNRLYWYRQTLGQGPEFLTYFQNEAQLEKSRLLSDRFSAERPKGSFSTLEIQRTEQGDSAMYLCASSLVSRTDTQYFGPGTRLTVL.

CDR3 protein: CASSVDVGVTDTQYF. In nucleotides, the CDR3 is TGTGCCAGCAGCGTAGACGTTGGGGTCACAGATACGCAGTATTTT. V is TRBV2 and J is TRBJ2-3; D is undetermined. Germline values: CDR1 SNHLY, CDR2 FYNNEI. Deletions cut 6 bases from V and 2 bases from J, with 15 bases between. The CDR3 length is 15 residues.

V is TRBV7-9 and J is TRBJ2-1; TRBD2 aligns across 7 bases. This CDR3 is built from 17 residues. Looked up from germline, CDR1 is SEHNR and CDR2 is FQNEAQ (reference sequence). V lost 1 base to trimming and J lost 2 bases; unmatched junction nucleotides: 8. This CDR3 is CASSLVWSGMTYNEQFF. The CDR3 coding sequence is TGTGCCAGCAGCTTAGTCTGGAGCGGGATGACCTACAATGAGCAGTTCTTC.

The chain carries TRBV10-3 and TRBJ1-1; 7 nucleotides line up with TRBD1. Unmatched junction bases numbered 4, after V lost 3 bases and J lost 3 bases. The CDR3 is 14 residues long. Germline V lookup: CDR1 ENHRY, CDR2 SYGVKD. CDR3 in amino acids: CAISERGQDTEAFF. The CDR3 DNA reads TGTGCCATCAGTGAAAGGGGGCAGGACACTGAAGCTTTCTTT.

This clone was seen once. The V gene is TRBV5-1, the J gene TRBJ2-5, with D perhaps matching TRBD1 (6 bases). The CDR3 covers 16 residues. The V gene's germline CDR1 is SGHRS and CDR2 YFSETQ. Trimming removed 4 bases from V and 0 bases from J, with 16 bases in between. The CDR3 region has the DNA TGCGCCAGCAGCCCCCGTCCGGGACACTACCAAGAGACCCAGTACTTC. Protein: CASSPRPGHYQETQYF.

The chain is built from TRBV4-1 and TRBJ2-1; D is uncertain. Trimming took off 3 bases at V and 0 bases at J, with 9 bases between the two ends. CDR3 length equals 15 residues. Germline V lookup: CDR1 MGHRA, CDR2 YSYEKL. CDR3 sequence: CASSQVGPSYNEQFF. The CDR3 bases are TGCGCCAGCAGCCAGGTGGGCCCCTCCTACAATGAGCAGTTCTTC.

The chain has TRBV18 and TRBJ2-5; D gene uncertain. This CDR3 comprises 15 residues. The ends were cut back, 4 bases at V and 3 bases at J, with 15 bases in the middle. Looked up from germline, CDR1 is KGHSH and CDR2 is LQKENI. The CDR3 coding sequence is TGTGCCAGCTCACTCAACTCATTGGTTGAAGAGACCCAGTACTTC. It encodes CASSLNSLVEETQYF.

The chain links TRBV29-1 to TRBJ1-2; D gene uncertain. Germline loops: CDR1 SQVTM, CDR2 ANQGSEA. V was shortened by 4 bases and J by 0 bases, with 6 bases between the two germline ends. The CDR3 has 12 amino acids. The CDR3 coding sequence is TGCAGCGTTGCGCCAGCTAACTATGGCTACACCTTC. Amino acids: CSVAPANYGYTF.

This clone turned up a few times. The chain links TRBV4-1 to TRBJ1-1; D is uncertain. V shed 0 bases and J shed 1 base, with 3 bases lying between them. Germline CDR1 and CDR2: MGHRA and YSYEKL. The CDR3 is 13 residues long. CDR3 in amino acids: CASSQERNTEAFF. In DNA form, the CDR3 reads TGCGCCAGCAGCCAAGAGAGGAACACTGAAGCTTTCTTT.

This chain joins TRBV7-2 and TRBJ2-7, with TRBD2 matching 8 bases. Germline lookup yields CDR1 SGHTA and CDR2 FQGNSA. The trim removed 5 bases at V and 7 bases at J, leaving 10 bases unmatched. The CDR3 totals 14 residues. The CDR3 is CASSLQAGAGEQYF. The CDR3 bases are TGTGCCAGCAGCCTCCAAGCGGGAGCGGGTGAGCAGTACTTC.

This clone was detected a few times. The chain recombines TRBV5-1 with TRBJ1-3; possible D gene TRBD1, 6 bases. Per germline, CDR1 SGHRS and CDR2 YFSETQ. This CDR3 has 16 amino acids. V lost 4 bases and J 2 bases, leaving 16 bases between the germline ends. CDR3 in DNA: TGCGCCAGCAGCGTACGACAGGTGGGGACTGGAAACACCATATATTTT. This sequence encodes CASSVRQVGTGNTIYF.

The gene calls are TRBV24-1 and TRBJ2-7, with 7 nucleotides matching TRBD1. This CDR3 is built from 12 residues. The V gene's germline CDR1 is KGHDR and CDR2 SFDVKD. Trimming at V came to 4 bases and at J to 10 bases, leaving 6 bases not matched to a gene. CDR3 region: CATSDRGQRQYF. In DNA form, the CDR3 reads TGTGCCACCAGTGACCGGGGACAGAGACAGTACTTC.

The chain is built from TRBV3-1 (or the pseudogene TRBV3-2) and TRBJ1-2; D is possibly TRBD1 (5 bases). V lost 3 bases to trimming and J lost 8 bases, with 13 bases between them. The V gene's germline CDR1 is LGHDT and CDR2 YNNKEL (reference sequence). The CDR3 totals 13 residues. Written as DNA, the CDR3 is TGTGCCAGCAGCCAGTGGGGGACTGGGGGCTACACCTTC. Protein: CASSQWGTGGYTF.

This clone was seen more than once but under ten times. The V call is TRBV24-1, the J call TRBJ2-1, with 8 positions matching TRBD2. V trimming: 3 bases; J trimming: 4 bases; junction bases outside the gene matches: 7. In germline, CDR1 is KGHDR, CDR2 SFDVKD. This CDR3 comprises 16 residues. This CDR3 is CATSDPGLGQYNEQFF. The DNA of the CDR3 is TGTGCCACCAGTGATCCGGGACTAGGACAATACAATGAGCAGTTCTTC.

The CDR3 loop reads CASSFSGGSTDTQYF. The CDR3, as DNA: TGCGCCAGCAGCTTCAGTGGCGGTAGCACAGATACGCAGTATTTT. The chain links TRBV5-1 to TRBJ2-3; D not resolved. The CDR3 totals 15 residues. V was pared by 2 bases and J by 0 bases, with 10 bases between. The germline V gene has CDR1 SGHRS and CDR2 YFSETQ.

This clone was picked up a small number of times. This CDR3 is CASSLTGREQYF. CDR3 in DNA: TGTGCCAGCAGCCTTACAGGGCGCGAGCAGTACTTC. The chain recombines TRBV7-9 with TRBJ2-7, with D maybe TRBD1 (6 bases). The CDR3 runs 12 residues. CDR1 is SEHNR and CDR2 is FQNEAQ in the germline V gene (reference sequence). The V end was cut by 5 bases, the J end by 6 bases, with 11 bases between.

This clone was observed once. The CDR3 DNA follows: TGTGCCAGCAGCTTTGGGGCAGTAGGAGGAAACACCATATATTTT. Its translation is CASSFGAVGGNTIYF. The chain combines TRBV25-1 with TRBJ1-3; D is possibly TRBD1 (5 bases). The CDR3 covers 15 residues. V was clipped by 6 bases and J by 4 bases, with 16 bases between them. CDR1 is MGHDK, CDR2 SYGVNS, per germline.

This chain connects TRBV7-3 to TRBJ2-1; 10 bases map to TRBD2. This CDR3 spans 16 amino acids. V shed 5 bases, J shed 12 bases, and the junction held 16 bases outside the gene matches. CDR1 and CDR2 from the germline V gene are SGHTA and FQGTGA. As DNA, the CDR3 is TGTGCCAGCAGCGCTAGCGGGGGCGCTACAATGAGTGGGCAGTTCTTC. Protein sequence: CASSASGGATMSGQFF.